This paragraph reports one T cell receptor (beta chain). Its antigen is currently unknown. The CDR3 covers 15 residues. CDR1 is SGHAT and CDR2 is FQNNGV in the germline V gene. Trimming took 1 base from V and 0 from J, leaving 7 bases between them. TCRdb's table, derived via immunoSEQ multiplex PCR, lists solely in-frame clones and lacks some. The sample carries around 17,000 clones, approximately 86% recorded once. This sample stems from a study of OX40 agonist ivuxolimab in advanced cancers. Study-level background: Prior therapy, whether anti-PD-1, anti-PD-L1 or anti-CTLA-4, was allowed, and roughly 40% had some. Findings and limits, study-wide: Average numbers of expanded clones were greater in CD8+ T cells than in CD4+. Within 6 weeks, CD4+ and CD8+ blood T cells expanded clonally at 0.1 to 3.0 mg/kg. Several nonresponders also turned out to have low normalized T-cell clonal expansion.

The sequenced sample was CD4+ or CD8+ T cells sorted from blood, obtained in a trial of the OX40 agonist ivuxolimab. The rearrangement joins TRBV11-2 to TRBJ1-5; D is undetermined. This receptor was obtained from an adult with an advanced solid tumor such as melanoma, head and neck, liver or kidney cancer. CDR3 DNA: TGTGCCAGCAGCTTAGGGGCCGATAGCAATCAGCCCCAGCATTTT. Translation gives CASSLGADSNQPQHF. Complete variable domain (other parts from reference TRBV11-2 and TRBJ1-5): EAGVAQSPRYKIIEKRQSVAFWCNPISGHATLYWYQQILGQGPKLLIQFQNNGVVDDSQLPKDRFSAERLKGVDSTLKIQPAKLEDSAVYLCASSLGADSNQPQHFGDGTRLSIL.